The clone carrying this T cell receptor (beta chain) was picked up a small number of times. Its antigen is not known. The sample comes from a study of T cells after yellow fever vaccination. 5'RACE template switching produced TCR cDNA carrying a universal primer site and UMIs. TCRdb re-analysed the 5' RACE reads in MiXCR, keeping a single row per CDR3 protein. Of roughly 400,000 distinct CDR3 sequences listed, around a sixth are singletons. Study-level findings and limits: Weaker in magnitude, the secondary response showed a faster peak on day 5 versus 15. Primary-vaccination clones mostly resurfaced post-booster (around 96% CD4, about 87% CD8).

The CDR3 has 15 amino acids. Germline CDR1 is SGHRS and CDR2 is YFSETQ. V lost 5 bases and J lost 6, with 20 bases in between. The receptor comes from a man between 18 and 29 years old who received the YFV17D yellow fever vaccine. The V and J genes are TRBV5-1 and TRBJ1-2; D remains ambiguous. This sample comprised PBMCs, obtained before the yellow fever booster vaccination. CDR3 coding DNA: TGCGCCAGCAGAAAAATGACGGACCCGTTACATGGCTACACCTTC. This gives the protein CASRKMTDPLHGYTF.